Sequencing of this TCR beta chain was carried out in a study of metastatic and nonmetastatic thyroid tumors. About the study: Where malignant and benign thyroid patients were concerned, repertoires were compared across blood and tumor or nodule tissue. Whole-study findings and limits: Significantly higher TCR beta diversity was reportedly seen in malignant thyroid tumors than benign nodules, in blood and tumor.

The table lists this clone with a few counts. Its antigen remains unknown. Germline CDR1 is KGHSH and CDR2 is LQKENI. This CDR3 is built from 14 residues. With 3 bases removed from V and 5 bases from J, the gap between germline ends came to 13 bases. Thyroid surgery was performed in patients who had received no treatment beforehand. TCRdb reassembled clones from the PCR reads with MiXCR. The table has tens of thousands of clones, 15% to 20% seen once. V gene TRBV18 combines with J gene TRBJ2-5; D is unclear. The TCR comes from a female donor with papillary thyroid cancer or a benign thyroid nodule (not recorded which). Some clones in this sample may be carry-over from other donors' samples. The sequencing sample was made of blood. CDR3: CASSPGSTGETQYF. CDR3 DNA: TGTGCCAGCTCACCCGGTTCCACCGGGGAGACCCAGTACTTC.